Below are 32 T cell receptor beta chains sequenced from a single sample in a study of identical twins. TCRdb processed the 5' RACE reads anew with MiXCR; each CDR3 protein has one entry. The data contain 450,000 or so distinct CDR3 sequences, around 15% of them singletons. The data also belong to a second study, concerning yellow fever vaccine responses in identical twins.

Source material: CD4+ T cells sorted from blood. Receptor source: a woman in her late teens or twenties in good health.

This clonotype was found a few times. In nucleotides, the CDR3 is TGTGCCAGCAGCTTTGGACAGTCGAACACTGAAGCTTTCTTT. This gives the protein CASSFGQSNTEAFF. The J gene is TRBJ1-1, the V gene TRBV7-9, with D possibly being TRBD1 (6 bases). Germline V gene lookup returns CDR1 SEHNR and CDR2 FQNEAQ (reference sequence). This CDR3 contains 14 residues. The V and J ends lost 3 bases and 1 base respectively, with 9 bases between them.

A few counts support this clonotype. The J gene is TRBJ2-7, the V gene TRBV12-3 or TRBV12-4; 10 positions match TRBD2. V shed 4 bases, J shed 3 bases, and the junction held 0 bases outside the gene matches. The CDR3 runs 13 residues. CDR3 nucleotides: TGTGCCAGCAGTTGGACTAGCGGCTACGAGCAGTACTTC. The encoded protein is CASSWTSGYEQYF.

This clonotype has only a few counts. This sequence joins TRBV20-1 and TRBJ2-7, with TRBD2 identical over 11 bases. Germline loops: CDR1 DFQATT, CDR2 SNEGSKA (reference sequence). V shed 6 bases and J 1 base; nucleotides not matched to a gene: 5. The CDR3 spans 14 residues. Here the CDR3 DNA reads TGCAGTGCAGAGACTAGCGGGGCTTCCTACGAGCAGTACTTC. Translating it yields CSAETSGASYEQYF.

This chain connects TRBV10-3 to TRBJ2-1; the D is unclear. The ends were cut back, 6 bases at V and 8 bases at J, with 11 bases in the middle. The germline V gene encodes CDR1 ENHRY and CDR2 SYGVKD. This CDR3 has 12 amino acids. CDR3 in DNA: TGTGCCATCAGCGTCCTAATGGATGAGCAGTTCTTC. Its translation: CAISVLMDEQFF.

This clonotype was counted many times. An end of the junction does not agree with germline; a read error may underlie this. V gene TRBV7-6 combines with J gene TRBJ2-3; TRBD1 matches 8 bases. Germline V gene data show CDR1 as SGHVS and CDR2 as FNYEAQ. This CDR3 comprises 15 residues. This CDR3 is CASSLEGQGTDTQYF. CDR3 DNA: TGCGCCAGCAGCTTGGAAGGACAGGGTACAGATACGCAGTATTTT.

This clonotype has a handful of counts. In nucleotides, the CDR3 is TGTGCCAGCAGTTTAAGGGGACTAGCGGGAGAAGAGACCCAGTACTTC. This encodes CASSLRGLAGEETQYF. V usage is TRBV27 and J usage is TRBJ2-5, with TRBD2 identical over 14 bases. V trimming: 2 bases; J trimming: 3 bases; junction bases outside the gene matches: 2. The CDR3 is 16 amino acids. Germline V lookup: CDR1 MNHEY, CDR2 SMNVEV (reference sequence).

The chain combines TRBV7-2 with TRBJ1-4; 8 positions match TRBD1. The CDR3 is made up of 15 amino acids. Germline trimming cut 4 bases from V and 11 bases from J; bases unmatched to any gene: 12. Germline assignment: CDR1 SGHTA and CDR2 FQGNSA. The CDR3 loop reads CASSSAGGSFGKLFF. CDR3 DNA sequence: TGTGCCAGCAGCTCCGCAGGGGGCTCGTTCGGGAAACTGTTTTTT.

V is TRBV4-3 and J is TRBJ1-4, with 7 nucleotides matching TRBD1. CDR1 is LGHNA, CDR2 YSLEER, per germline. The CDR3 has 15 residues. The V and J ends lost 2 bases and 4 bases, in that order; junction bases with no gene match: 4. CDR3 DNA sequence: TGCGCCAGCAGCCAATCGGGACAGAATAATGAAAAACTGTTTTTT. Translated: CASSQSGQNNEKLFF.

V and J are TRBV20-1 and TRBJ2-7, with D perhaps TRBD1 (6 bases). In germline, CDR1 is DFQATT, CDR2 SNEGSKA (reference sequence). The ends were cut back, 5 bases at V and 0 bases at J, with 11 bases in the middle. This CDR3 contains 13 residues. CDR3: CSADRSLSYEQYF. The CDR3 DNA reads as TGCAGTGCTGACAGGTCCCTCTCCTACGAGCAGTACTTC.

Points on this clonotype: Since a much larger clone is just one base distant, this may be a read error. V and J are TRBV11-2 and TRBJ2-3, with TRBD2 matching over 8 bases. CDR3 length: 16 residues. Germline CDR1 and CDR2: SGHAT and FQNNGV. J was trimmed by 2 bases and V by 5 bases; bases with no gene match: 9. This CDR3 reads CASSRGGALPTDTQYF. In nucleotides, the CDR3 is TGTGCCAGCAGCCGGGGGGGGGCCCTACCCACAGATACGCAGTATTTT.

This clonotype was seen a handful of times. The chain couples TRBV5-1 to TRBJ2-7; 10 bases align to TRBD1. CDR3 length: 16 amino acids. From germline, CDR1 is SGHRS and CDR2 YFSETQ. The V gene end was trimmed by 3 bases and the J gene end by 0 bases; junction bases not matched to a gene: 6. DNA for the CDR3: TGCGCCAGCAGCTCTGGACAGGGGGGACTCTCCTACGAGCAGTACTTC. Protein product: CASSSGQGGLSYEQYF.

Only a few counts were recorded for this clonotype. The CDR3 sequence is CASSLIVDTEAFF. The CDR3 DNA sequence: TGTGCCAGCAGCTTAATCGTGGACACTGAAGCTTTCTTT. The genes are TRBV7-3 and TRBJ1-1; unclear D gene. V was cut by 1 base and J by 3 bases, with 6 bases left in between. The CDR3 has 13 residues. Germline CDR1 SGHTA, CDR2 FQGTGA.

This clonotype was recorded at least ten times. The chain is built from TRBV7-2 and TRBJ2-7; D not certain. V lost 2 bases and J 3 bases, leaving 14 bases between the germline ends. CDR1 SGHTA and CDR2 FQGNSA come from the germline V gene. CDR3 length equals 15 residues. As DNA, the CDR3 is TGTGCCAGCAGCTTATTAGCAAACCAGGTCTACGAGCAGTACTTC. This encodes CASSLLANQVYEQYF.

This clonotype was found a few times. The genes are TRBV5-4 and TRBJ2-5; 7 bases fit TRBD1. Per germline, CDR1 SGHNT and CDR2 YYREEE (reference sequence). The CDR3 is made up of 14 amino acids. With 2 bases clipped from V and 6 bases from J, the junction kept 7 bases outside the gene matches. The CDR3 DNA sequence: TGTGCCAGCAGCTTTGATTCCAGGGGGAAGACCCAGTACTTC. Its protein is CASSFDSRGKTQYF.

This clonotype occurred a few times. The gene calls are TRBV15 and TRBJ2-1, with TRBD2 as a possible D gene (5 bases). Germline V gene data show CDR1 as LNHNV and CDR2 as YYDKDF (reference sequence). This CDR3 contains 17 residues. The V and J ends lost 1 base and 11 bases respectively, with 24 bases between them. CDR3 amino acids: CATSRVVGRGGNFKQFF. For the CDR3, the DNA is TGTGCCACCAGCAGAGTGGTCGGCAGAGGAGGAAATTTTAAGCAGTTCTTC.

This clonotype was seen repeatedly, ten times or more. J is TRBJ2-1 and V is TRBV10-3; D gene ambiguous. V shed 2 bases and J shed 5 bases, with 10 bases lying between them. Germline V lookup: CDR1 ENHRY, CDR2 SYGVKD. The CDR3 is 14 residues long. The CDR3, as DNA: TGTGCCATCAGTGAGGGAGACCCACACAATGAGCAGTTCTTC. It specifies CAISEGDPHNEQFF.

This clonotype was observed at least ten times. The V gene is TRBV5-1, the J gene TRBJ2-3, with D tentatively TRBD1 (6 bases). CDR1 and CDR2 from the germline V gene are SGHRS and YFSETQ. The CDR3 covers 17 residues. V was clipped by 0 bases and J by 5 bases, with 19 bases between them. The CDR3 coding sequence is TGCGCCAGCAGCTTGGCCCCCGGACAGAGTGTTCAAGATACGCAGTATTTT. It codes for CASSLAPGQSVQDTQYF. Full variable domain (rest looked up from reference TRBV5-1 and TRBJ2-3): KAGVTQTPRYLIKTRGQQVTLSCSPISGHRSVSWYQQTPGQGLQFLFEYFSETQRNKGNFPGRFSGRQFSNSRSEMNVSTLELGDSALYLCASSLAPGQSVQDTQYFGPGTRLTVL.

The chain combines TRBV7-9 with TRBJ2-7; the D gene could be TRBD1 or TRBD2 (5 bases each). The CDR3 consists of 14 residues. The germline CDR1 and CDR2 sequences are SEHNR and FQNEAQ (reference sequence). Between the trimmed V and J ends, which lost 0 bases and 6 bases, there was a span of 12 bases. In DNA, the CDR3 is TGTGCCAGCAGCTTAGCCGGGACCCAAAGCGAGCAGTACTTC. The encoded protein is CASSLAGTQSEQYF.

CDR3 nucleotides: TGTGCCAGCTCACCACGGACTACGGTGGGTAATGAGCAGTTCTTC. It specifies CASSPRTTVGNEQFF. V usage is TRBV18 and J usage is TRBJ2-1; weak D call: TRBD2 (6 bases). CDR1 and CDR2 from the germline V gene are KGHSH and LQKENI. The CDR3 length is 15 residues. V was shortened by 1 base and J by 7 bases, with 14 bases between the two germline ends.

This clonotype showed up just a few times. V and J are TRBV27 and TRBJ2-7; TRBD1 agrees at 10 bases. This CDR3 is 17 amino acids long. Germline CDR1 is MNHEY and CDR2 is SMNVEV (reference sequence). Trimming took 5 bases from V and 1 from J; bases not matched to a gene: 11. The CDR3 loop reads CASSQVGQGRKSYEQYF. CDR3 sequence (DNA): TGTGCCAGCAGTCAGGTGGGACAGGGGCGAAAATCCTACGAGCAGTACTTC.

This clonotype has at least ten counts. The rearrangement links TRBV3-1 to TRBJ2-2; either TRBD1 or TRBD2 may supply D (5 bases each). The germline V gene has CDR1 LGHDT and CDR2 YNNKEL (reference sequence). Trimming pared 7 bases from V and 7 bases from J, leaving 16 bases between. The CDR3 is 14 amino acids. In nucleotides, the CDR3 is TGTGCCAGCACCACGACAGCGGATGGCGGGGAGCTGTTTTTT. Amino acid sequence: CASTTTADGGELFF.

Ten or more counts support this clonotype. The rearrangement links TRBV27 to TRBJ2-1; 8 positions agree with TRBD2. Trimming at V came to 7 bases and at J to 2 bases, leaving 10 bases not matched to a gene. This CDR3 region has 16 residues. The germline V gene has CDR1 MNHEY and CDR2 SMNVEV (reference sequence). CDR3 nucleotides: TGTGCCAGCACCCGAGATACTAGCGGCCCCTACAATGAGCAGTTCTTC. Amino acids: CASTRDTSGPYNEQFF.

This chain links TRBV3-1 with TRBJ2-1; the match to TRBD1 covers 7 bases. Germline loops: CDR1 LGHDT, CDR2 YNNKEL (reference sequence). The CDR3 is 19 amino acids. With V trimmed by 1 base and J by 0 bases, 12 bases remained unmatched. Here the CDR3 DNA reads TGTGCCAGCAGCCAAGGGGTCCTTACAGGGGCTAGCTCCTACAATGAGCAGTTCTTC. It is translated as CASSQGVLTGASSYNEQFF.

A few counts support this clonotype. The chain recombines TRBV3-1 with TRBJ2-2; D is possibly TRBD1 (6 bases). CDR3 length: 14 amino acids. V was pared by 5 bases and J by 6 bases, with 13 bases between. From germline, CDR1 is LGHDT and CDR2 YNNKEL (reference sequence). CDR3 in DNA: TGTGCCAGCAGCTCAAGACAGGCAGCCGGGGAGCTGTTTTTT. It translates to CASSSRQAAGELFF.

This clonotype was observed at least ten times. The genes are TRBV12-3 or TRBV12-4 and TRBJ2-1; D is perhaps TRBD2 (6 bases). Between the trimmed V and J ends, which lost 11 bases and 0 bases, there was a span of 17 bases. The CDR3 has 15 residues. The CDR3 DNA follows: TGTGCCTCCTCGGGACTGCCGAGCTCCTACAATGAGCAGTTCTTC. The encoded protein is CASSGLPSSYNEQFF.

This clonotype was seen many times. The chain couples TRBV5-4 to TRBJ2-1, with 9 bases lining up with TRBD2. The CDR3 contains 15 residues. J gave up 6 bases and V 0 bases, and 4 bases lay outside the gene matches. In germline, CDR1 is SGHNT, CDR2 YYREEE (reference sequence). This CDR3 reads CASSLVASGANEQFF. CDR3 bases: TGTGCCAGCAGCTTGGTGGCTAGCGGGGCCAATGAGCAGTTCTTC.

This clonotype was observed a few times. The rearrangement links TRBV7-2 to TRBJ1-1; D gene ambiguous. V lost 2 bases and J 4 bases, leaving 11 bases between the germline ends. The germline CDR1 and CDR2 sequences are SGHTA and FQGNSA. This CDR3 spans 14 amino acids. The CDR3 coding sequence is TGTGCCAGCAGCTTAACGTTATTCGGCACTGAAGCTTTCTTT. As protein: CASSLTLFGTEAFF.

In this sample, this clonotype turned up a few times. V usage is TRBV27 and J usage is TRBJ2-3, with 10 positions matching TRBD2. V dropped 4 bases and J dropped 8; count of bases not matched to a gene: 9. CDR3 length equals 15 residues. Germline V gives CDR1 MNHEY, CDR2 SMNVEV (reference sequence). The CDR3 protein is CASSSFQRGGGTQYF. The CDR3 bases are TGTGCCAGCAGTTCGTTCCAGCGGGGGGGAGGTACGCAGTATTTT.

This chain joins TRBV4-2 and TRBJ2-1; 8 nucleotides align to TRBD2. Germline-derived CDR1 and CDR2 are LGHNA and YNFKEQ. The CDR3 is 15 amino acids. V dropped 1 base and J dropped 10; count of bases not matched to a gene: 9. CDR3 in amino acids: CASSQGGLGSREQFF. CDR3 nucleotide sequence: TGTGCCAGCAGCCAAGGGGGACTAGGTTCTCGCGAGCAGTTCTTC.

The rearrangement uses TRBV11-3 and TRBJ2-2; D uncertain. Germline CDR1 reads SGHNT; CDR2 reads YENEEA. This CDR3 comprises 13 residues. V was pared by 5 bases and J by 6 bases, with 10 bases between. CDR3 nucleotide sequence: TGTGCCAGCAGCCAAAAAGCCCCCGGGGAGCTGTTTTTT. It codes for CASSQKAPGELFF.

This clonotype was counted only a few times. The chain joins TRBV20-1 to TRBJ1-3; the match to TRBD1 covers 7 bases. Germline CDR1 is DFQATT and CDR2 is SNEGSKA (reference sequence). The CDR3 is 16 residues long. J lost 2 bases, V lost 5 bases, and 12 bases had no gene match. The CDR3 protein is CSAPALGTAAGNTIYF. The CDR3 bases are TGCAGTGCTCCCGCACTCGGGACAGCAGCTGGAAACACCATATATTTT.

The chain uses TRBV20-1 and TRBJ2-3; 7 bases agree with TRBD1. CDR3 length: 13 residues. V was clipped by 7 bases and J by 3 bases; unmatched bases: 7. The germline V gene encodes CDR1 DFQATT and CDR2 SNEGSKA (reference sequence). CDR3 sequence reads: CSEQGSRTDTQYF. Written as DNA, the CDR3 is TGCAGTGAACAGGGGAGTAGGACAGATACGCAGTATTTT.